This T cell receptor (beta chain) was observed in a study of neurological immune-mediated disorders. Germline CDR1 is MNHEY and CDR2 is SMNVEV (reference sequence). This CDR3 spans 13 amino acids. Trimming took off 6 bases at V and 4 bases at J, with 12 bases between the two ends. The method for making cDNA was 5'RACE, and it used 10-nucleotide random UMIs. From 15-18 subjects, each sequencing run yielded over 190 million TCR-beta sequences. TCRdb independently ran MiXCR on the 5' RACE reads; one entry per CDR3 protein. The data show around 40,000 distinct CDR3 sequences, roughly 13% seen once. This clonotype has ten or more counts.

The rearrangement links TRBV27 to TRBJ1-1; a weak D match, TRBD1 (6 bases). The sequence came from a female donor in good health. The specimen sequenced was PBMCs. In DNA form, the CDR3 reads TGTGCCAGCAGCCCGAGGGGGAGCACTGAAGCTTTCTTT. This sequence encodes CASSPRGSTEAFF.